The entry below gives a single T cell receptor beta chain sequence along with its context. TCRdb reprocessed the 5' RACE reads with MiXCR, giving one entry per CDR3 protein. The data hold 85,000 to 90,000 distinct CDR3 sequences, with around 15% observed a single time. The sample originates from a study of early T cells in non-severe SARS-CoV-2 infection. The CDR3 sequence is 15 residues long. V was clipped by 3 bases and J by 0 bases, with 10 bases between them. Germline CDR1 is SEHNR and CDR2 is FQNEAQ (reference sequence). The gene calls are TRBV7-9 and TRBJ2-3, with D tentatively TRBD1 (6 bases). Sequencing input: whole blood. This receptor was taken from an adult who was a healthcare worker with PCR-confirmed SARS-CoV-2 infection or an uninfected control (not recorded which). CDR3 sequence (DNA): TGTGCCAGCAGCTTTTCGGACAGCAGCACAGATACGCAGTATTTT. It is translated as CASSFSDSSTDTQYF.